Sequencing of this T cell receptor (beta chain) was carried out in a study of naive CD8 T cells in extremely preterm neonates. The CDR3 consists of 15 residues. V was pared by 2 bases and J by 1 base, with 1 base of the junction left unmatched. The germline V gene encodes CDR1 KGHSH and CDR2 LQKENI. Cord blood came from elective full-term cesareans at about 37-41 weeks without labor or membrane rupture. The assay was immunoSEQ multiplex PCR, and TCRdb's table has in-frame clones only and misses some. The profile shows a few thousand clones, 95% to 98% of them singletons. This clone was seen only once.

This clonotype originated in a newborn in good health. The J gene is TRBJ2-3, the V gene TRBV18; 9 nucleotides agree with TRBD2. Sequencing used naive CD8+ T cells from cord blood. The CDR3 DNA is TGTGCCAGCTCACCAAGGACTAGCGGCACAGATACGCAGTATTTT. It translates to CASSPRTSGTDTQYF.